This T cell receptor beta chain was identified during a study of blood T cell repertoires in COVID-19. Whole-study context: COVID-19 samples, acute and convalescent, were from the United States, Italy and Spain.

This table comes from immunoSEQ multiplex PCR, and its TCRdb copy is limited to in-frame clones, with some not included. The sample yields about 88,000 clones, 89% seen once. The CDR3 runs to 16 residues. V dropped 4 bases and J dropped 3 bases, with 17 bases sitting between them. CDR1 is SGDLS, CDR2 YYNGEE, per germline. The sample consisted of peripheral blood. The rearrangement uses TRBV9 and TRBJ2-1, with a possible D match to TRBD2 (5 bases). The receptor was isolated from a woman over 75 with active COVID-19. The CDR3 here is CASSPTGTSLYNEQFF. The CDR3 DNA sequence: TGTGCCAGCAGCCCGACCGGAACTAGTCTCTACAATGAGCAGTTCTTC. Full variable domain (rest looked up from reference TRBV9 and TRBJ2-1): DSGVTQTPKHLITATGQRVTLRCSPRSGDLSVYWYQQSLDQGLQFLIQYYNGEERAKGNILERFSAQQFPDLHSELNLSSLELGDSALYFCASSPTGTSLYNEQFFGPGTRLTVL.